The present entry profiles one T cell receptor (beta chain) with its context. Unique molecular identifiers (one per individual cDNA molecule) were attached. TCRdb used MiXCR to reprocess the 5' RACE reads, holding one entry per CDR3 protein. The repertoire holds approximately 62,000 distinct CDR3 sequences, about an eighth seen once, with less than 4.5% in the top ten. The sample belongs to a study of early T cells in non-severe SARS-CoV-2 infection. The CDR3 runs to 15 residues. Trimming took off 5 bases at V and 5 bases at J, with 18 bases between the two ends. The germline gives CDR1 SGHTA, CDR2 FQGNSA.

Sequenced material: whole blood. The chain joins TRBV7-2 to TRBJ1-2, with D unresolved. This TCR was recovered from an adult who was a healthcare worker with PCR-confirmed SARS-CoV-2 infection or an uninfected control (not recorded which). For the CDR3, the DNA is TGTGCCAGCAGCCTGGGGAATGGCGTACCTTATGGCTACACCTTC. It specifies CASSLGNGVPYGYTF.